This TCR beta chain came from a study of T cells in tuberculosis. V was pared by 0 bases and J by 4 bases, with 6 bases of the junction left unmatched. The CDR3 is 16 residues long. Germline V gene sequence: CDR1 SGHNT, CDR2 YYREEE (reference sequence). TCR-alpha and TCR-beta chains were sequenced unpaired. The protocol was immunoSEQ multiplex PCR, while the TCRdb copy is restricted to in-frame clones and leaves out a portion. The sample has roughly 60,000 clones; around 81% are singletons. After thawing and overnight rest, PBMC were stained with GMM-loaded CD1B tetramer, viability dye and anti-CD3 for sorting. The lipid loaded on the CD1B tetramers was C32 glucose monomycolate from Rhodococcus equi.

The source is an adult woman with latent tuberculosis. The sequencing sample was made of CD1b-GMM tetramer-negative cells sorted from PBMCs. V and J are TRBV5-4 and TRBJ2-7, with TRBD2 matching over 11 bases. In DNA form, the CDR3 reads TGTGCCAGCAGCTTGGCCTCACTAGCGGGAGCTTACGAGCAGTACTTC. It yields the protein CASSLASLAGAYEQYF.